Presented here are 27 T cell receptor beta chains from one specimen sequenced in a study of OX40 agonist ivuxolimab in advanced cancers. The library was generated by the immunoSEQ multiplex PCR assay. TCRdb retrieved this table from immuneACCESS and kept in-frame rearrangements only. Not all clones are present; in checked studies, unresolved V genes account for under half, and no reason is known for the remainder. A total of 55,000 to 75,000 clones appear in this sample, around four fifths of them only once. Clones ranked in the top ten supply approximately 10% of the sample. The sequences come from CD4+ or CD8+ T cells sorted from blood, collected in a trial of the OX40 agonist ivuxolimab. The receptors stem from an adult with an advanced solid tumor such as melanoma, head and neck, liver or kidney cancer.

The J gene is TRBJ2-7, the V gene TRBV11-3; 10 positions match TRBD1. Germline CDR1 and CDR2: SGHNT and YENEEA. The CDR3 contains 14 residues. J gave up 5 bases and V 5 bases, and 6 bases lay outside the gene matches. CDR3 nucleotides: TGTGCCAGCAGCCCCGGGACAGGGGACCACGAGCAGTACTTC. As protein: CASSPGTGDHEQYF.

This clone has just one count. V usage is TRBV5-1 and J usage is TRBJ2-1; D is unresolved. Germline values: CDR1 SGHRS, CDR2 YFSETQ. V shed 0 bases and J shed 13 bases, with 11 bases lying between them. This CDR3 comprises 12 residues. CDR3 sequence: CASSLEANRQFF. Written as DNA, the CDR3 is TGCGCCAGCAGCTTGGAGGCCAACCGTCAGTTCTTC.

This chain links TRBV4-3 with TRBJ1-4; D gene unclear. V lost 0 bases to trimming and J lost 2 bases, with 10 bases between them. CDR3 size: 16 residues. The V gene's germline CDR1 is LGHNA and CDR2 YSLEER. In DNA form, the CDR3 reads TGCGCCAGCAGCCAAGAAGTGTCCGGGACTAATGAAAAACTGTTTTTT. Protein product: CASSQEVSGTNEKLFF.

Only one count was recorded for this clone. This chain links TRBV5-5 with TRBJ2-3, with TRBD2 identical over 8 bases. This CDR3 has 16 residues. V was clipped by 5 bases and J by 2 bases; unmatched bases: 10. Germline loops: CDR1 SGHKS, CDR2 YYEKEE (reference sequence). CDR3 bases: TGTGCCAGCAGACTGGCGGCTAGCGGGTACACAGATACGCAGTATTTT. Encoded protein: CASRLAASGYTDTQYF.

This CDR3 is CASSEWDSGGLETQYF. For the CDR3, the DNA is TGTGCCAGCAGTGAATGGGATAGCGGGGGGCTGGAGACCCAGTACTTC. V gene TRBV2 combines with J gene TRBJ2-5; TRBD2 matches at 10 bases. CDR1 is SNHLY and CDR2 is FYNNEI in the germline V gene. This CDR3 contains 16 residues. The ends lost 2 bases at V and 5 bases at J; junction bases unmatched: 8.

The V and J genes are TRBV2 and TRBJ1-4; perhaps TRBD1 as D (5 bases). CDR1 is SNHLY and CDR2 is FYNNEI in the germline V gene. V was clipped by 0 bases and J by 0 bases, with 11 bases between them. The CDR3 has 17 amino acids. DNA for the CDR3: TGTGCCAGCAGTGAAGCGCGACAGCCATCAACTAATGAAAAACTGTTTTTT. The encoded protein is CASSEARQPSTNEKLFF.

This clone has only a few counts. This chain joins TRBV5-6 and TRBJ1-2, with a weak D call TRBD1 (5 bases). CDR3 length: 17 residues. Germline values: CDR1 SGHDT, CDR2 YYEEEE. Trimming shortened V by 6 bases and J by 8 bases, and 29 bases separated the two germline ends. Here the CDR3 DNA reads TGTGCCAGCACCTATCGGCGGTCGGAGGGCAGGGTGTACGGCTACACCTTC. This sequence encodes CASTYRRSEGRVYGYTF.

The rearrangement joins TRBV2 to TRBJ1-4, with D unclear. Per the germline V gene, CDR1 is SNHLY and CDR2 is FYNNEI. V lost 9 bases to trimming and J lost 8 bases, with 16 bases between them. There are 13 residues in the CDR3. The CDR3 sequence: CASEATSREKLFF. The CDR3 DNA is TGTGCCAGTGAAGCGACCTCGAGGGAAAAACTGTTTTTT.

A remark on this clone: Germline and junction disagree at one end, which may indicate a read error. The chain couples TRBV28 to TRBJ2-7, with 10 bases lining up with TRBD2. The CDR3 contains 16 residues. Germline-derived CDR1 and CDR2 are MDHEN and SYDVKM. The CDR3 spells CVSSPSGSFSSYEQYF. CDR3 bases: TGTGTCAGCTCCCCTAGCGGGAGCTTTAGCTCCTACGAGCAGTACTTC.

The chain links TRBV5-6 to TRBJ2-1; no firm D call. CDR3 length: 11 amino acids. Trimming took 5 bases from V and 5 from J, leaving 5 bases between them. In germline, CDR1 is SGHDT, CDR2 YYEEEE. CDR3 nucleotides: TGTGCCAGCAGTTTGAACAATGAGCAGTTCTTC. Protein sequence: CASSLNNEQFF.

J is TRBJ1-6 and V is TRBV2; the D gene is possibly TRBD1 (5 bases). The CDR3 covers 16 residues. Trimming stripped 8 bases from V and 3 bases from J, with 17 bases between. The germline gives CDR1 SNHLY, CDR2 FYNNEI. As DNA, the CDR3 is TGTGCCAGCGGGCGAGACAGACCCATCTATAATTCACCCCTCCACTTT. It encodes CASGRDRPIYNSPLHF.

This chain connects TRBV9 to TRBJ1-1; D gene ambiguous. V was trimmed by 0 bases and J by 2 bases, leaving 8 bases between them. CDR1 SGDLS and CDR2 YYNGEE come from the germline V gene. The CDR3 runs 14 residues. CDR3 protein: CASSVVRDNTEAFF. The DNA for the CDR3 is TGTGCCAGCAGCGTAGTTCGGGATAACACTGAAGCTTTCTTT.

V usage is TRBV7-8 and J usage is TRBJ2-1; possibly TRBD1 for D (6 bases). There are 13 residues in the CDR3. V was clipped by 3 bases and J by 9 bases, with 12 bases between them. CDR1 is SGHVS and CDR2 is FQNEAQ in the germline V gene. This chain's CDR3 is CASSFSPRGEQFF. The CDR3 DNA reads as TGTGCCAGCAGCTTTTCACCCAGGGGTGAGCAGTTCTTC.

The genes are TRBV2 and TRBJ2-6; D uncertain. The CDR3 spans 15 residues. Trimming stripped 2 bases from V and 0 bases from J, with 5 bases between. Germline V gives CDR1 SNHLY, CDR2 FYNNEI. CDR3 DNA sequence: TGTGCCAGCAGTGAATGGGACTCTGGGGCCAACGTCCTGACTTTC. It is translated as CASSEWDSGANVLTF.

This chain uses TRBV7-2 with TRBJ2-5, with a tentative D call TRBD1 (7 bases). This CDR3 spans 14 amino acids. Germline CDR1 is SGHTA and CDR2 is FQGNSA. V was pared by 5 bases and J by 5 bases, with 15 bases between. CDR3 amino acids: CASSPQGGPETQYF. Here the CDR3 DNA reads TGTGCCAGCAGCCCTCAGGGGGGACCCGAGACCCAGTACTTC.

This clone showed up just a few times. V and J are TRBV7-9 and TRBJ1-4; 7 bases match TRBD1. The CDR3 sequence is 14 residues long. Germline-derived CDR1 and CDR2 are SEHNR and FQNEAQ (reference sequence). The junction had 8 bases not matched to a gene; V was cut back by 5 bases and J by 8 bases. CDR3 in amino acids: CASSEQGIGEKLFF. The DNA of the CDR3 is TGTGCCAGCAGCGAACAGGGGATCGGGGAAAAACTGTTTTTT.

V is TRBV11-2 and J is TRBJ1-4; unclear D gene. CDR1 and CDR2 from the germline V gene are SGHAT and FQNNGV. The CDR3 covers 15 residues. V was clipped by 3 bases and J by 4 bases, with 12 bases between them. CDR3 in amino acids: CASSLLTGGNEKLFF. CDR3 nucleotides: TGTGCCAGCAGCTTGTTGACGGGAGGTAATGAAAAACTGTTTTTT.

CDR3 nucleotide sequence: TGTGCCAGCAGCTCCCGACAGGGTCCTGAAGCTTTCTTT. This gives the protein CASSSRQGPEAFF. The V gene is TRBV5-4, the J gene TRBJ1-1; 7 bases match TRBD1. In germline, CDR1 is SGHNT, CDR2 YYREEE (reference sequence). With 3 bases clipped from V and 6 bases from J, the junction kept 5 bases outside the gene matches. CDR3 size: 13 residues. Full variable domain (rest looked up from reference TRBV5-4 and TRBJ1-1): ETGVTQSPTHLIKTRGQQVTLRCSSQSGHNTVSWYQQALGQGPQFIFQYYREEENGRGNFPPRFSGLQFPNYSSELNVNALELDDSALYLCASSSRQGPEAFFGQGTRLTVV.

This chain links TRBV19 with TRBJ1-1; TRBD1 might be the D (5 bases). Trimming removed 1 base from V and 7 bases from J, with 10 bases in between. Germline values: CDR1 LNHDA, CDR2 SQIVND (reference sequence). The CDR3 loop spans 13 amino acids. This CDR3 is CASSIGSGLEAFF. CDR3 sequence (DNA): TGTGCCAGTAGTATAGGTTCAGGGCTTGAAGCTTTCTTT. The full variable domain, completed using reference TRBV19 and TRBJ1-1, is DGGITQSPKYLFRKEGQNVTLSCEQNLNHDAMYWYRQDPGQGLRLIYYSQIVNDFQKGDIAEGYSVSREKKESFPLTVTSAQKNPTAFYLCASSIGSGLEAFFGQGTRLTVV.

The chain combines TRBV28 with TRBJ1-1; D is possibly TRBD1 (5 bases). Trimming took off 8 bases at V and 4 bases at J, with 17 bases between the two ends. This CDR3 has 14 amino acids. The germline CDR1 and CDR2 sequences are MDHEN and SYDVKM. CDR3 sequence: CASGPGGVSTEAFF. CDR3 sequence (DNA): TGTGCCAGCGGCCCTGGGGGGGTAAGCACTGAAGCTTTCTTT.

This chain connects TRBV6-4 to TRBJ2-2; D is uncertain. Germline loops: CDR1 MRHNA, CDR2 SNTAGT. Trimming removed 4 bases from V and 5 bases from J, with 17 bases in between. There are 16 residues in the CDR3. CDR3 in amino acids: CASSVWPGLRTGELFF. CDR3 nucleotide sequence: TGTGCCAGCAGTGTGTGGCCCGGCCTAAGGACCGGGGAGCTGTTTTTT.

The chain recombines TRBV7-9 with TRBJ1-1; possibly TRBD1 for D (5 bases). CDR1 and CDR2 from the germline V gene are SEHNR and FQNEAQ (reference sequence). V was cut by 8 bases and J by 6 bases, with 10 bases left in between. The CDR3 contains 11 residues. CDR3 coding DNA: TGTGCCAGCGGAATGGGGGCTGAAGCTTTCTTT. Protein: CASGMGAEAFF. The variable domain in full, with the rest retrieved from reference TRBV7-9 and TRBJ1-1, is DTGVSQNPRHKITKRGQNVTFRCDPISEHNRLYWYRQTLGQGPEFLTYFQNEAQLEKSRLLSDRFSAERPKGSFSTLEIQRTEQGDSAMYLCASGMGAEAFFGQGTRLTVV.

This chain joins TRBV5-1 and TRBJ1-3; D remains unclear. V lost 0 bases and J lost 0, with 7 bases in between. CDR1 and CDR2 from the germline V gene are SGHRS and YFSETQ. The CDR3 runs 15 residues. Here the CDR3 DNA reads TGCGCCAGCAGCTTGGTGGCCAACTCTGGAAACACCATATATTTT. As protein: CASSLVANSGNTIYF.

About this clone itself: The same CDR3 also results from other DNA sequences found in this sample. The V and J genes are TRBV5-1 and TRBJ2-5, with unresolved D. The V gene's germline CDR1 is SGHRS and CDR2 YFSETQ. Trimming shortened V by 3 bases and J by 4 bases, and 10 bases separated the two germline ends. This CDR3 has 13 residues. CDR3 region: CASSSGATETQYF. The DNA of the CDR3 is TGCGCCAGCAGCTCCGGAGCGACAGAGACCCAGTACTTC.

The chain couples TRBV7-2 to TRBJ1-2; D is uncertain. V shed 5 bases and J shed 0 bases, with 16 bases lying between them. In germline, CDR1 is SGHTA, CDR2 FQGNSA. CDR3 length: 16 residues. The CDR3 is CASSPLLGFANYGYTF. CDR3 bases: TGTGCCAGCAGCCCGCTTCTAGGGTTCGCTAACTATGGCTACACCTTC.

The chain's CDR3 is CAIGSTSATNTGELFF. The CDR3 bases are TGTGCCATCGGGTCGACTAGCGCAACGAACACCGGGGAGCTGTTTTTT. The V gene is TRBV10-3, the J gene TRBJ2-2; 8 nucleotides align to TRBD2. After removal of 8 bases from V and 0 bases from J, the junction contained 8 bases not matched to a gene. The germline V gene encodes CDR1 ENHRY and CDR2 SYGVKD. The CDR3 runs 16 residues.

The V and J genes are TRBV4-2 and TRBJ1-2, with D perhaps matching TRBD1 (5 bases). Germline V CDR1 and CDR2: LGHNA, YNFKEQ. CDR3 size: 15 residues. V gave up 0 bases and J gave up 6 bases, with 14 bases separating them. In DNA form, the CDR3 reads TGTGCCAGCAGCCAAGATTGGTCTCGAGGGGATGGCTACACCTTC. Protein product: CASSQDWSRGDGYTF.